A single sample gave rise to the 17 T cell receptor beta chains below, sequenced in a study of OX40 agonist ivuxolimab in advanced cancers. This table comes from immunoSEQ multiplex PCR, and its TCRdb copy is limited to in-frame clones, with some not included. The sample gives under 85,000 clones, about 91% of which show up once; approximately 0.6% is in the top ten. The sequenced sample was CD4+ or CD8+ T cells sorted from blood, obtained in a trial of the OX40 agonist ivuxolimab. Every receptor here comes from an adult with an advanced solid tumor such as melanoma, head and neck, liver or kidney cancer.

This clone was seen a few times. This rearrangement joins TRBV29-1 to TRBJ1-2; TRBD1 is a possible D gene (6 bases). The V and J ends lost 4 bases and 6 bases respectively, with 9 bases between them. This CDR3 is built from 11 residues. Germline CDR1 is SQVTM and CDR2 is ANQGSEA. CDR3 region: CSVAGEDGYTF. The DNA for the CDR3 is TGCAGCGTTGCAGGGGAAGATGGCTACACCTTC.

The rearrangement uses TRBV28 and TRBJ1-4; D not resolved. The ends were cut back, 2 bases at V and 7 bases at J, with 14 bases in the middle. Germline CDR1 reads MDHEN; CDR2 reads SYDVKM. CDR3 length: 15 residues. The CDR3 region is CASSLEGAAGEKLFF. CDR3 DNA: TGTGCCAGCAGTTTAGAGGGTGCCGCGGGTGAAAAACTGTTTTTT.

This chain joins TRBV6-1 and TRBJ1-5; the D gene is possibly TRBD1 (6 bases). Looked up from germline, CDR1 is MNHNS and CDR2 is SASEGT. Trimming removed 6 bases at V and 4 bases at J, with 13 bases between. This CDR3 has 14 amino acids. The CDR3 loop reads CASRLGGLNQPQHF. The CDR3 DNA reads TGTGCCAGCAGGTTGGGGGGCTTAAATCAGCCCCAGCATTTT.

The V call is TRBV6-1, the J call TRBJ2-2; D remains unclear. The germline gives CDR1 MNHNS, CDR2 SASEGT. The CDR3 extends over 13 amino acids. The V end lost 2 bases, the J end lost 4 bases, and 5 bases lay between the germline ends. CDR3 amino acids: CASSESGTGELFF. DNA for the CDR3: TGTGCCAGCAGTGAAAGTGGCACCGGGGAGCTGTTTTTT.

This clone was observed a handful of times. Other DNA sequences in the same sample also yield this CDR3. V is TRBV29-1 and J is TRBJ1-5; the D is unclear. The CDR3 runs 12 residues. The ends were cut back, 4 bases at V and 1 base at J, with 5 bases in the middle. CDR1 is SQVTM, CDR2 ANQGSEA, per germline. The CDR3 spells CSVGGSNQPQHF. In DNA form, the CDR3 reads TGCAGCGTTGGGGGAAGCAATCAGCCCCAGCATTTT.

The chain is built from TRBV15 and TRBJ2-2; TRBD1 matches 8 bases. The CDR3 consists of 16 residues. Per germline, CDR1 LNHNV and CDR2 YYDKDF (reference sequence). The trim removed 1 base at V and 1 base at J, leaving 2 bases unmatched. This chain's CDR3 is CATSRGGTGNTGELFF. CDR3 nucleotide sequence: TGTGCCACCAGCAGAGGGGGGACAGGGAACACCGGGGAGCTGTTTTTT.

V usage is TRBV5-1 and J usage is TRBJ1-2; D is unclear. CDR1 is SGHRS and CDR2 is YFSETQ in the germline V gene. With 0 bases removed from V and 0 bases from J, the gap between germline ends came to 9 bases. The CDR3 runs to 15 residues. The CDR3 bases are TGCGCCAGCAGCTTGGAGGTGGGAGCTAACTATGGCTACACCTTC. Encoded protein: CASSLEVGANYGYTF.

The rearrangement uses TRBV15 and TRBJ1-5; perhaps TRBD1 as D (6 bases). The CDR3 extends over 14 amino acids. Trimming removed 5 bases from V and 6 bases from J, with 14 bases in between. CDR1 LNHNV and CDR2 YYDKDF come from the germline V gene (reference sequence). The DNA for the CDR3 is TGTGCCACCAGCCCCCCGGGGGCGGTTCAGCCCCAGCATTTT. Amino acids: CATSPPGAVQPQHF.

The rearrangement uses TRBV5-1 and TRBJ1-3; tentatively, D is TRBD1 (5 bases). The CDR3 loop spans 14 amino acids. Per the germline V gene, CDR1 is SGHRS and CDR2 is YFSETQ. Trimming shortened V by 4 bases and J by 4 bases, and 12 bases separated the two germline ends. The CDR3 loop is CASSPPDSGNTIYF. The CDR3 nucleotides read TGCGCCAGCAGCCCTCCCGACAGCGGAAACACCATATATTTT.

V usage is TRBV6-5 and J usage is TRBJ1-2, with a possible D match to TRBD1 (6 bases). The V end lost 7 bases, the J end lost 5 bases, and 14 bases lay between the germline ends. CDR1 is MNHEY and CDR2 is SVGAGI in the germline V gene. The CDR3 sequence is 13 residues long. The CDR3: CASNLRGGYGYTF. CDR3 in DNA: TGTGCCAGCAACTTACGAGGGGGGTATGGCTACACCTTC.

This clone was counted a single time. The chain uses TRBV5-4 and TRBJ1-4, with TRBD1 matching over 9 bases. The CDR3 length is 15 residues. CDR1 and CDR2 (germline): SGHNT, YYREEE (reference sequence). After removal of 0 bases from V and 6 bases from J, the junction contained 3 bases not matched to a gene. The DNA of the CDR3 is TGTGCCAGCAGCTTGGGGGGACAGGGCGATGAAAAACTGTTTTTT. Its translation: CASSLGGQGDEKLFF.

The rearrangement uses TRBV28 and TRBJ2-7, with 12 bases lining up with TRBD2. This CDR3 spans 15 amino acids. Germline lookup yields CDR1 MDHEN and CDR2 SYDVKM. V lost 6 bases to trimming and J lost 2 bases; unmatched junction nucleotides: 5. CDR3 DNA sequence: TGTGCCAGCAGGGCGACTAGCGGGGGAGCCTACGAGCAGTACTTC. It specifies CASRATSGGAYEQYF.

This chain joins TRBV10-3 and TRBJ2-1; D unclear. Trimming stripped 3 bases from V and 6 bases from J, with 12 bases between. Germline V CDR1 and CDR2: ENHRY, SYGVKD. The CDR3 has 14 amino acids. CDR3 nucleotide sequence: TGTGCCATCAGTGATCCCCTTTACAGCAATGAGCAGTTCTTC. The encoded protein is CAISDPLYSNEQFF.

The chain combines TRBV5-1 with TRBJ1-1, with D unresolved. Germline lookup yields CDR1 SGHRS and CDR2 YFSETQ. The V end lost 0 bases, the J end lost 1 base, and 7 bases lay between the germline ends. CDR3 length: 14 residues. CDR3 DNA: TGCGCCAGCAGCTTGGATGACGGGAACACTGAAGCTTTCTTT. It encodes CASSLDDGNTEAFF.

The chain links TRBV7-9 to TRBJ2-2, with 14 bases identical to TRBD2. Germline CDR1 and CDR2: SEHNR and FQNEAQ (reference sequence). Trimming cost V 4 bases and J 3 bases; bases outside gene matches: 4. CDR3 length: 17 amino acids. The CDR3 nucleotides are TGTGCCAGCAGCTCGGGACTAGCGGGAGAAGACACCGGGGAGCTGTTTTTT. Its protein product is CASSSGLAGEDTGELFF.

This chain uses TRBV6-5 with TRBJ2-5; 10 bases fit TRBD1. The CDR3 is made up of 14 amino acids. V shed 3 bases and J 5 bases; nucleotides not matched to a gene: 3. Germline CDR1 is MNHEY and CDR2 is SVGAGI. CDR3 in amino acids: CASSYGQGGETQYF. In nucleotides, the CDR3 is TGTGCCAGCAGTTATGGACAGGGGGGCGAGACCCAGTACTTC.

The CDR3, as DNA: TGTGCCAGCAGTGGGCAGACTAGCGGGCCCACAGATACGCAGTATTTT. It yields the protein CASSGQTSGPTDTQYF. The chain recombines TRBV6-1 with TRBJ2-3; 10 nucleotides match TRBD2. The germline V gene has CDR1 MNHNS and CDR2 SASEGT. CDR3 length: 16 residues. The V segment lost 4 bases and the J segment 2 bases; nucleotides outside the gene matches: 6.